The source of this T cell receptor beta chain is a study of human T cells and chemical hapten exposure. This clonotype turned up a few times. Its antigen is not known. One entry per CDR3 protein, called by TCRdb with MiXCR from the RACE reads. This table holds around 70,000 distinct CDR3 sequences, around 10% found once. Sample time point: patch test 3, about 24 weeks after DPC sensitization. Treatment given: therapeutic diphenylcyclopropenone sensitization with weekly scalp DPC. Blood sampling occurred before each patch-test application. It was from unfractionated whole blood that total RNA was extracted. Notes on the study in general: Expanded TCRs created a significantly greater count of big CDR3 similarity clusters than controls did.

CDR1 is MDHEN and CDR2 is SYDVKM in the germline V gene. V gave up 7 bases and J gave up 6 bases, with 5 bases separating them. The CDR3 consists of 10 residues. This sequence was found in a woman in her fifties or sixties with alopecia areata. Some clones in this sample may be carry-over from other donors' samples. The genes are TRBV28 and TRBJ2-3, with no clear D. The sequences come from whole blood, collected in connection with sensitization to the hapten diphenylcyclopropenone (DPC). As DNA, the CDR3 is TGTGCCAGCATCGGGGATACGCAGTATTTT. The encoded protein is CASIGDTQYF.